This T cell receptor (beta chain) comes out of a study of T-cell memory formation after mild COVID-19 (dated by TCRdb to 2020 to 2022). Background on the whole study: Most TCR sequence clusters were specific to one of the two donors. Two young, previously healthy adult volunteers, one female and one male, were included in the cohort. Longitudinal TCRalpha and TCRbeta repertoire sequencing tracked T-cell clones expanding and contracting after mild COVID-19 in a couple of donors.

Ficoll-Paque density gradient centrifugation was used to isolate PBMCs. Instrument on record: Illumina NovaSeq 6000. TCRalpha and TCRbeta cDNA libraries were constructed by 5'RACE with constant-segment primers, with sample barcodes and unique molecular identifiers being introduced. RNA was extracted from every sample with Trizol reagent. Amplification of the libraries took two PCR steps, and the second step added a second sample barcode plus Illumina TruSeq adapters. Sequencing of libraries was performed on an Illumina NovaSeq with 2 x 150 bp paired-end reads. Processing in the source paper ran as follows. Reads were demultiplexed and collapsed into UMI-guided consensus sequences with migec v1.2.7. With mixcr v2.1.11, UMI consensuses were aligned to TRA and TRB V and J templates and assembled into clonotypes. Clonotypes were classified as expanded or contracted when called significant by both edgeR and NoisET, with noise models trained on biological replicates. For edgeR calls, the cutoffs were a false discovery rate-adjusted p below 0.01 and a log2 fold-change threshold of 1. PCA with hierarchical clustering of max-normalized trajectories of the 1000 most abundant clonotypes was used as exploratory dynamics analysis. Separately sequenced CD4+ and CD8+ repertoires were used to assign the CD4 or CD8 phenotype of responding clones. The raw public reads went through TCRdb reprocessing: fastp at Q25, MiXCR clone calling, in-frame beta chains kept. Rows with one shared CDR3 protein collapse into an entry with the most common genes and DNA. TCRdb, rather than the study authors, made the V and J calls. This sample comprises roughly 400,000 distinct CDR3 sequences, approximately 16% of them detected only once. The ten largest make up about a fifth of the sample.

On the study overall, not on this receptor specifically: Balanced CD4/CD8 phenotypes were observed for clones contracting from day 15 to 85, whereas a bias towards CD4+ was observed for a second wave of clones expanding from day 15 to 37. The study covered only two mild cases, and larger cohorts including severe cases with pre-infection samples were considered necessary. The detection of some responding clones in pre-infection memory suggests that pre-existing cross-reactive memory T cells joined the SARS-CoV-2 response. Contracting CD4+ clones were located mainly in the CM and EM memory subsets, whereas CD8+ clones were found to be enriched in EMRA. Whether the second-wave clones peaking on day 37 were SARS-CoV-2 specific was not confirmed.

In the case of this clonotype: Its antigen remains unidentified. One base away there is no much larger clone; base qualities are not given.

The germline V gene yields MGHRA for CDR1 and YSYEKL for CDR2. At the junction V is shortened by 2 bases and J by 0 bases; bases outside the gene matches: 13. There are 21 amino acids in the CDR3, from cysteine to phenylalanine inclusive. Only the CDR3 DNA stays, 63 bases, in frame from base 1. The TCR sequence derives from a man aged 18-30 years who had mild COVID-19 (a few samples of this study predate the infection). The sample titles of this study are shuffled in the database, so cell type and time point are left out; the donor was told from shared clones. The chain is assembled from TRBV4-1 and TRBJ2-3; 14 nucleotides in the junction match TRBD2. The sample was PBMCs or a T cell subset sorted from them (not recorded which). This receptor carries the CDR3 CASSQLGPGLAGVTSTDTQYF. The DNA sequence is given as TGCGCCAGCAGCCAACTCGGACCGGGACTAGCGGGGGTAACTAGCACAGATACGCAGTATTTT.